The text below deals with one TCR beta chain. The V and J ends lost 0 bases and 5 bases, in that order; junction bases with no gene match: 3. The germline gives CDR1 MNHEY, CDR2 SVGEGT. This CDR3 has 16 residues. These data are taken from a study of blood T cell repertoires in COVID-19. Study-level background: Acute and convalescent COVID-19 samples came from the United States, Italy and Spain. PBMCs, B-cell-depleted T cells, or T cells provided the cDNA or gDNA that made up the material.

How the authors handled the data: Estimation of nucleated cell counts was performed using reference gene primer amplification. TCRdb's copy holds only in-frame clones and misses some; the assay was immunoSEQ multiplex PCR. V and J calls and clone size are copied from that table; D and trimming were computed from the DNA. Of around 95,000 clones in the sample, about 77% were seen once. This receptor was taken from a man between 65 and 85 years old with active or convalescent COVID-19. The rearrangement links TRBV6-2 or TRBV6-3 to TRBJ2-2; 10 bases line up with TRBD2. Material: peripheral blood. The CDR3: CASSYSSLAGTGELFF. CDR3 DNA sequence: TGTGCCAGCAGTTACTCGTCACTAGCGGGAACCGGGGAGCTGTTTTTT.